Shown below are 9 T cell receptor beta chains from a single sample sequenced in a study of cytomegalovirus exposure and HLA in healthy donors. The PCR employed 60 Vbeta primers together with 13 Jbeta primers. Clones were sequenced by immunoSEQ multiplex PCR, and TCRdb holds only the in-frame ones, with some missing. The table has 200,000 to 250,000 clones, roughly four fifths seen once. Sequenced input: PBMCs. These receptors all come from a woman between 55 and 75 years old in good health and CMV-seropositive.

The chain combines TRBV19 with TRBJ2-7, with D possibly matching TRBD1 (6 bases). Germline-derived CDR1 and CDR2 are LNHDA and SQIVND (reference sequence). The CDR3 runs 16 residues. Deletions cut 4 bases from V and 5 bases from J, with 21 bases between. CDR3 in amino acids: CASSTQYTGTIDEQYF. The CDR3 nucleotides read TGTGCCAGTAGTACCCAGTATACCGGGACAATCGACGAGCAGTACTTC.

Regarding this clone: The identical CDR3 is also encoded by other nucleotide sequences in the sample. This chain joins TRBV19 and TRBJ2-2; 8 bases are a match to TRBD1. The CDR3 has 15 residues. Germline trimming cut 10 bases from V and 6 bases from J; bases unmatched to any gene: 13. The germline V gene has CDR1 LNHDA and CDR2 SQIVND (reference sequence). CDR3 coding DNA: TGTGCCAAAGTTTTCGGACAGGGTGGTTCCGGGGAGCTGTTTTTT. Translating it yields CAKVFGQGGSGELFF.

V gene TRBV28 combines with J gene TRBJ2-4, with unresolved D. The CDR3 runs 15 residues. Trimming removed 4 bases from V and 0 bases from J, with 10 bases in between. CDR1 MDHEN and CDR2 SYDVKM come from the germline V gene. The CDR3: CASSSPDSAKNIQYF. CDR3 DNA sequence: TGTGCCAGCAGTTCCCCCGACTCAGCCAAAAACATTCAGTACTTC.

This clone was recorded a few times. This rearrangement joins TRBV4-1 to TRBJ2-6, with TRBD2 matching 8 bases. CDR1 MGHRA and CDR2 YSYEKL come from the germline V gene. Trimming at V came to 1 base and at J to 2 bases, leaving 1 base not matched to a gene. CDR3 size: 16 residues. The CDR3 coding sequence is TGCGCCAGCAGCCAAGCGGGGGGGACTGGGGCCAACGTCCTGACTTTC. It codes for CASSQAGGTGANVLTF.

This chain joins TRBV18 and TRBJ2-4; 8 positions match TRBD1. The CDR3 loop spans 12 amino acids. J lost 14 bases, V lost 3 bases, and 6 bases had no gene match. The germline V gene encodes CDR1 KGHSH and CDR2 LQKENI. CDR3 amino acids: CASSPDEGQEYF. CDR3 DNA: TGTGCCAGCTCACCTGACGAGGGACAGGAGTACTTC.

The chain employs TRBV10-1 and TRBJ2-5; no definite D call. The J call could be wrong; TRBJ2-7 is a better fit for the DNA end. The CDR3 runs 12 residues. CDR1 and CDR2 (germline): WNHNN, SYGVQD (reference sequence). The CDR3 DNA is TGCGCCAGCAGTGACAGGCCCTACGAGCAGTACTTC. Amino acid sequence: CASSDRPYEQYF.

This chain uses TRBV28 with TRBJ1-5; no reliable D call. The CDR3 is 14 amino acids. Trimming took off 1 base at V and 7 bases at J, with 11 bases between the two ends. Germline CDR1 and CDR2: MDHEN and SYDVKM. CDR3 sequence: CASSLLRGGQPQHF. The CDR3 bases are TGTGCCAGCAGTTTATTGCGGGGAGGCCAGCCCCAGCATTTT.

The chain carries TRBV5-6 and TRBJ2-1; D uncertain. The germline CDR1 and CDR2 sequences are SGHDT and YYEEEE. CDR3 size: 16 residues. With 2 bases removed from V and 6 bases from J, the gap between germline ends came to 18 bases. The CDR3 loop is CASSFDLVANFNEQFF. The CDR3 nucleotides read TGTGCCAGCAGCTTTGATTTAGTTGCTAACTTCAATGAGCAGTTCTTC.

This clone showed up just a few times. The chain employs TRBV5-1 and TRBJ1-1, with D perhaps TRBD1 (6 bases). The V and J ends lost 3 bases and 1 base respectively, with 13 bases between them. The CDR3 is 15 amino acids. CDR1 SGHRS and CDR2 YFSETQ come from the germline V gene. In DNA form, the CDR3 reads TGCGCCAGCAGCTATCAAGGACAGTGGAACACTGAAGCTTTCTTT. Translating gives CASSYQGQWNTEAFF.